Each of the 26 T cell receptor beta chains below was sequenced from the same sample in a study of shared clonotypes between healthy human individuals. Measured with immunoSEQ multiplex PCR; TCRdb has only the in-frame clones, and not every one. Of about a million clones listed, 60% to 85% are singletons. The specimen sequenced was memory CD4+ T cells from PBMCs. As for subset: CD45RA-negative fraction. All receptors come from a man aged 18-30 years in good health. Some clones in this sample may be carry-over from other donors' samples.

The genes are TRBV25-1 and TRBJ2-5; D perhaps matches TRBD2 (6 bases). V lost 3 bases and J 5 bases, leaving 16 bases between the germline ends. The CDR3 spans 15 residues. Germline-derived CDR1 and CDR2 are MGHDK and SYGVNS. The CDR3 coding sequence is TGTGCCAGCAGTGACGGCTACGCAAGCGGGGAGACCCAGTACTTC. Encoded protein: CASSDGYASGETQYF. Full variable domain (missing parts from reference TRBV25-1 and TRBJ2-5): EADIYQTPRYLVIGTGKKITLECSQTMGHDKMYWYQQDPGMELHLIHYSYGVNSTEKGDLSSESTVSRIRTEHFPLTLESARPSHTSQYLCASSDGYASGETQYFGPGTRLLVL.

The rearrangement links TRBV7-8 to TRBJ2-7, with 8 bases aligning to TRBD1. Germline trimming cut 7 bases from V and 2 bases from J; bases unmatched to any gene: 10. Germline assignment: CDR1 SGHVS and CDR2 FQNEAQ. The CDR3 runs 15 residues. The CDR3 DNA reads TGTGCCAGCACGGCACGAGACAGGGGTACCTACGAGCAGTACTTC. This translates into CASTARDRGTYEQYF.

CDR3 DNA sequence: TGTGCCAGCGGCCAACTTATCCAGACCCAGTACTTC. It codes for CASGQLIQTQYF. V is TRBV2 and J is TRBJ2-5, with D unresolved. The CDR3 runs to 12 residues. The V end lost 8 bases, the J end lost 6 bases, and 13 bases lay between the germline ends. Germline assignment: CDR1 SNHLY and CDR2 FYNNEI.

The gene calls are TRBV30 and TRBJ1-1; no clear D. The CDR3 runs to 14 residues. Per the germline V gene, CDR1 is GTSNPN and CDR2 is SVGIG (reference sequence). The V end lost 1 base, the J end lost 6 bases, and 15 bases lay between the germline ends. CDR3 coding DNA: TGTGCCTGGAGTGAGGGAATGAGGCGAGCTGAAGCTTTCTTT. As protein: CAWSEGMRRAEAFF. The entire variable domain, with the rest obtained from reference TRBV30 and TRBJ1-1, is as follows: SQTIHQWPATLVQPVGSPLSLECTVEGTSNPNLYWYRQAAGRGLQLLFYSVGIGQISSEVPQNLSASRPQDRQFILSSKKLLLSDSGFYLCAWSEGMRRAEAFFGQGTRLTVV.

The V gene is TRBV6-1, the J gene TRBJ2-7; possibly TRBD1 or TRBD2 for D (6 bases each). Germline loops: CDR1 MNHNS, CDR2 SASEGT. The ends were cut back, 6 bases at V and 0 bases at J, with 15 bases in the middle. The CDR3 has 15 residues. The CDR3 sequence is CASRAAGHSSYEQYF. The CDR3 DNA reads TGTGCCAGCAGAGCCGCGGGACACAGCTCCTACGAGCAGTACTTC.

In this sample, this clone turned up a few times. The chain couples TRBV5-1 to TRBJ1-1; 7 bases align to TRBD1. CDR1 and CDR2 (germline): SGHRS, YFSETQ. J lost 1 base, V lost 2 bases, and 2 bases had no gene match. CDR3 size: 14 residues. This CDR3 is CASSFTGENTEAFF. In DNA, the CDR3 is TGCGCCAGCAGCTTTACAGGGGAGAACACTGAAGCTTTCTTT. Together with reference TRBV5-1 and TRBJ1-1, the CDR3 gives the full variable domain: KAGVTQTPRYLIKTRGQQVTLSCSPISGHRSVSWYQQTPGQGLQFLFEYFSETQRNKGNFPGRFSGRQFSNSRSEMNVSTLELGDSALYLCASSFTGENTEAFFGQGTRLTVV.

The chain couples TRBV2 to TRBJ2-1; 11 bases match TRBD2. This CDR3 has 14 amino acids. The V gene end was trimmed by 6 bases and the J gene end by 4 bases; junction bases not matched to a gene: 2. The germline V gene encodes CDR1 SNHLY and CDR2 FYNNEI. The CDR3 DNA sequence: TGTGCCAGCAGGCGACTAGCGGGGTACAATGAGCAGTTCTTC. The encoded protein is CASRRLAGYNEQFF. The variable domain in full, completed from reference TRBV2 and TRBJ2-1, reads EPEVTQTPSHQVTQMGQEVILRCVPISNHLYFYWYRQILGQKVEFLVSFYNNEISEKSEIFDDQFSVERPDGSNFTLKIRSTKLEDSAMYFCASRRLAGYNEQFFGPGTRLTVL.

The gene calls are TRBV10-1 and TRBJ1-1; TRBD1 might be the D (6 bases). The CDR3 runs 13 residues. Germline CDR1 is WNHNN and CDR2 is SYGVQD (reference sequence). V shed 7 bases and J shed 14 bases, with 23 bases lying between them. Here the CDR3 DNA reads TGCGCCAGCAACCGAGAGGGGGACCAGTATGCCTTCTTT. Protein: CASNREGDQYAFF.

As for this clone: Relative to the germline gene, one junction end is altered; a read error may explain this. The chain recombines TRBV11-3 with TRBJ1-2; 8 bases are a match to TRBD1. The germline CDR1 and CDR2 sequences are SGHNT and YENEEA. CDR3 size: 13 residues. CDR3 loop: CASSVDRGGGYTF. The CDR3 nucleotides are TGTGCCAGCAGCGTAGACAGGGGAGGCGGCTACACCTTC.

The chain links TRBV5-4 to TRBJ2-7, with TRBD2 identical over 10 bases. Trimming cost V 4 bases and J 5 bases; bases outside gene matches: 15. The CDR3 consists of 17 residues. The V gene's germline CDR1 is SGHNT and CDR2 YYREEE (reference sequence). The CDR3, as DNA: TGTGCCAGCAGCCCGCGGGGGAGCGGGAGGGTTAGGAACGAGCAGTACTTC. This translates into CASSPRGSGRVRNEQYF.

The rearrangement uses TRBV7-3 and TRBJ1-1; TRBD1 agrees at 7 bases. Germline V lookup: CDR1 SGHTA, CDR2 FQGTGA. This CDR3 region has 14 residues. With 9 bases clipped from V and 3 bases from J, the junction kept 10 bases outside the gene matches. CDR3 bases: TGTGCCAGTGGGCCAGGGGGAGGCTACACTGAAGCTTTCTTT. Its translation is CASGPGGGYTEAFF.

V gene TRBV19 combines with J gene TRBJ2-5; D is perhaps TRBD2 (5 bases). The closer fit of TRBJ2-7 to the DNA end suggests the J call may be wrong. Looked up from germline, CDR1 is LNHDA and CDR2 is SQIVND (reference sequence). The CDR3 loop spans 15 amino acids. CDR3: CASSIGLRLISEQYF. The CDR3 nucleotides are TGTGCCAGTAGTATTGGACTGCGTCTTATCTCCGAGCAGTACTTC.

The chain carries TRBV18 and TRBJ1-4, with 8 bases aligning to TRBD1. The germline V gene encodes CDR1 KGHSH and CDR2 LQKENI. V was clipped by 0 bases and J by 6 bases; unmatched bases: 3. CDR3 size: 15 residues. The CDR3 sequence is CASSPPGQAYEKLFF. The DNA of the CDR3 is TGTGCCAGCTCACCACCGGGACAGGCCTATGAAAAACTGTTTTTT.

V is TRBV28 and J is TRBJ1-3, with TRBD1 as a possible D gene (5 bases). The CDR3 runs 13 residues. CDR1 is MDHEN and CDR2 is SYDVKM in the germline V gene. Trimming shortened V by 8 bases and J by 3 bases, and 11 bases separated the two germline ends. CDR3 sequence: CASLGASGNTIYF. The CDR3 DNA sequence: TGTGCCAGCCTCGGGGCTAGTGGAAACACCATATATTTT. Drawing the rest from reference TRBV28 and TRBJ1-3, the complete variable domain is DVKVTQSSRYLVKRTGEKVFLECVQDMDHENMFWYRQDPGLGLRLIYFSYDVKMKEKGDIPEGYSVSREKKERFSLILESASTNQTSMYLCASLGASGNTIYFGEGSWLTVV.

This rearrangement joins TRBV7-3 to TRBJ2-5; 9 nucleotides match TRBD1. V shed 3 bases, J shed 4 bases, and the junction held 9 bases outside the gene matches. CDR3 length equals 16 residues. The V gene's germline CDR1 is SGHTA and CDR2 FQGTGA. CDR3 amino acids: CASSFPGTGSGETQYF. CDR3 sequence (DNA): TGTGCCAGCAGCTTTCCCGGGACAGGGAGTGGAGAGACCCAGTACTTC.

V and J are TRBV9 and TRBJ2-6; possible D gene TRBD2, 6 bases. The CDR3 runs to 18 residues. Deletions cut 0 bases from V and 4 bases from J, with 17 bases between. Germline V lookup: CDR1 SGDLS, CDR2 YYNGEE. The DNA of the CDR3 is TGTGCCAGCAGCGTAGCTATGGCGGGGATCCCCGGGGCCAACGTCCTGACTTTC. Its translation is CASSVAMAGIPGANVLTF.

This clone has more than one count but fewer than ten. The rearrangement links TRBV6-5 to TRBJ2-2, with D unclear. CDR1 and CDR2 (germline): MNHEY, SVGAGI. The CDR3 runs 16 residues. With 0 bases removed from V and 4 bases from J, the gap between germline ends came to 12 bases. CDR3 nucleotides: TGTGCCAGCAGTTACTCAGTTCGGATTCTCACCGGGGAGCTGTTTTTT. The encoded protein is CASSYSVRILTGELFF.

The chain uses TRBV9 and TRBJ2-3; weak D call: TRBD2 (6 bases). Trimming removed 0 bases at V and 2 bases at J, with 13 bases between. CDR1 SGDLS and CDR2 YYNGEE come from the germline V gene. CDR3 length: 16 residues. The CDR3 nucleotides are TGTGCCAGCAGCGTAGCTTCGGGGGACCCCACAGATACGCAGTATTTT. Translation gives CASSVASGDPTDTQYF.

The chain is built from TRBV7-9 and TRBJ1-6; D call uncertain. The CDR3 contains 15 residues. From germline, CDR1 is SEHNR and CDR2 FQNEAQ (reference sequence). Trimming left V 1 base short and J 8 bases short, with 12 bases between. In nucleotides, the CDR3 is TGTGCCAGCAGCTTAGGGGCCCCTTCGGATTCACCCCTCCACTTT. This sequence encodes CASSLGAPSDSPLHF.

The chain is built from TRBV29-1 and TRBJ2-3, with 9 nucleotides matching TRBD2. CDR1 and CDR2 (germline): SQVTM, ANQGSEA. Trimming removed 6 bases from V and 1 base from J; junction bases left unmatched: 11. This CDR3 has 16 amino acids. This CDR3 reads CSVLVTRLAGTDTQYF. Here the CDR3 DNA reads TGCAGCGTCCTCGTTACGCGACTAGCGGGCACAGATACGCAGTATTTT.

The CDR3 nucleotides read TGTGTCACAGGGCGGAGGGGCTATGGCTACACCTTC. Its protein is CVTGRRGYGYTF. The gene calls are TRBV6-5 and TRBJ1-2, with D tentatively TRBD1 (6 bases). Germline-derived CDR1 and CDR2 are MNHEY and SVGAGI. The CDR3 loop spans 12 amino acids.

The chain recombines TRBV14 with TRBJ2-7; D possibly corresponds to TRBD2 (6 bases). The CDR3 has 18 amino acids. V was pared by 1 base and J by 3 bases, with 22 bases between. Germline CDR1 is SGHDN and CDR2 is FVKESK. The CDR3, as DNA: TGTGCCAGCAGCCAAGGGTTATTACGGGGCGGGATTAACTACGAGCAGTACTTC. This sequence encodes CASSQGLLRGGINYEQYF.

Concerning this clone itself: Other DNA sequences in the sample encode the same CDR3. J is TRBJ1-1 and V is TRBV18; unclear D gene. CDR1 is KGHSH and CDR2 is LQKENI in the germline V gene. The CDR3 totals 13 residues. V was pared by 3 bases and J by 1 base, with 6 bases between. CDR3 amino acids: CASSPAENTEAFF. The CDR3 DNA is TGTGCCAGCTCACCCGCCGAGAACACTGAAGCTTTCTTT. The whole variable domain, filled in from reference TRBV18 and TRBJ1-1, reads NAGVMQNPRHLVRRRGQEARLRCSPMKGHSHVYWYRQLPEEGLKFMVYLQKENIIDESGMPKERFSAEFPKEGPSILRIQQVVRGDSAAYFCASSPAENTEAFFGQGTRLTVV.

The chain joins TRBV6-5 to TRBJ2-2; a possible D gene is TRBD2 (6 bases). The V gene lost 6 bases and the J gene lost 2 bases, with 13 bases spanning the gap. The germline CDR1 and CDR2 sequences are MNHEY and SVGAGI. The CDR3 extends over 15 amino acids. Here the CDR3 reads CASRGLARNTGELFF. The CDR3 nucleotides are TGTGCCAGCAGAGGGCTAGCGCGAAACACCGGGGAGCTGTTTTTT.

This chain connects TRBV28 to TRBJ2-7; 7 bases agree with TRBD1. Germline loops: CDR1 MDHEN, CDR2 SYDVKM. The CDR3 extends over 12 amino acids. With 6 bases clipped from V and 4 bases from J, the junction kept 3 bases outside the gene matches. The CDR3 DNA is TGTGCCAGCAGGGAACAGGGGTACGAGCAGTACTTC. Encoded protein: CASREQGYEQYF. The full variable domain, in which reference TRBV28 and TRBJ2-7 provide the parts outside the CDR3, is DVKVTQSSRYLVKRTGEKVFLECVQDMDHENMFWYRQDPGLGLRLIYFSYDVKMKEKGDIPEGYSVSREKKERFSLILESASTNQTSMYLCASREQGYEQYFGPGTRLTVT.

The chain links TRBV9 to TRBJ2-7; the D call may be TRBD1 or TRBD2 (5 bases each). The CDR3 has 17 amino acids. The V gene's germline CDR1 is SGDLS and CDR2 YYNGEE. V was clipped by 4 bases and J by 2 bases, with 22 bases between them. CDR3 protein: CASSKGAGSFTTYEQYF. In DNA, the CDR3 is TGTGCCAGCAGCAAAGGGGCAGGGAGTTTTACTACCTACGAGCAGTACTTC.